This entry concerns a single TCR beta chain. Its antigen is not identified. The method was immunoSEQ multiplex PCR; TCRdb's version includes in-frame clones alone and lacks a portion of them. The sample yields 50,000 to 65,000 clones, about four fifths seen once. Blood sampling took place at baseline, cycle 4 day 1, and cycle 7 day 1. The entry originates in a study of OX40 agonist ivuxolimab in advanced cancers. Whole-study findings and limits: Doses of 0.1 to 3.0 mg/kg were accompanied by clonal expansion of CD4+ and CD8+ blood T cells by week 6.

Material: CD4+ or CD8+ T cells sorted from blood, obtained in a trial of the OX40 agonist ivuxolimab. The TCR comes from an adult with an advanced solid tumor such as melanoma, head and neck, liver or kidney cancer.

The CDR3 spells CASSRGTSGYNEQFF. The CDR3 DNA reads TGTGCCAGCAGCCGGGGGACTAGCGGATACAATGAGCAGTTCTTC. The V gene is TRBV7-2, the J gene TRBJ2-1; 11 nucleotides align to TRBD2. Per germline, CDR1 SGHTA and CDR2 FQGNSA. The CDR3 sequence is 15 residues long. Unmatched junction bases numbered 4, after V lost 5 bases and J lost 4 bases.